This T cell receptor (beta chain) appears in the sequencing data of a study of CD4+ T cells in melanoma. Broader study findings: A reported correlation linked neoantigen-specific CD4+ T cells to CD8+, macrophage and B cell function. In melanoma, neoantigen-specific CD4+ T cells reportedly differed in differentiation state.

Measured with immunoSEQ multiplex PCR; TCRdb has only the in-frame clones, and not every one. Among about 13,000 clones listed, about three quarters were seen once. Looked up from germline, CDR1 is SEHNR and CDR2 is FQNEAQ (reference sequence). The CDR3 is 11 amino acids. Between the trimmed V and J ends, which lost 4 bases and 7 bases, there was a span of 7 bases. By share, this clone counts as medium-sized. Its specificity is not known. J is TRBJ2-5 and V is TRBV7-9, with D hard to call. The TCR was taken from a human donor with melanoma. Sequenced input: cells from a culture (not recorded whether cultured in vitro). CDR3 nucleotide sequence: TGTGCCAGCAGCTCCTCCGCGACCCAGTACTTC. Translating gives CASSSSATQYF.